The T cell receptor (beta chain) under discussion was sequenced for a study of T cell responses to AZD1222 COVID-19 vaccine. The V gene's germline CDR1 is SEHNR and CDR2 FQNEAQ (reference sequence). The length of the CDR3 is 14 residues. Trimming at V came to 3 bases and at J to 4 bases, leaving 4 bases not matched to a gene. Concerning this clone itself: What it recognizes is unknown.

Using immunoSEQ multiplex PCR, the repertoire was profiled, and TCRdb retains in-frame clones only, with some absent. The sample has roughly 140,000 clones, about nine tenths seen once; the top ten hold 5.5% to 8%. Study results and caveats: Baseline seropositivity characterized only a handful of AZD1222 recipients. Donors skewed white British and female; clonal diversity was possibly underestimated. Spike-specific TCR breadth and depth grew following two AZD1222 doses.

Sample: peripheral blood, taken after recovery from COVID-19. The rearrangement links TRBV7-9 to TRBJ1-2, with 8 bases aligning to TRBD1. The sequence was collected from an adult who had recovered from COVID-19. The CDR3 nucleotides read TGTGCCAGCAGCTTGACGACAGGGGTCTATGGCTACACCTTC. Residues: CASSLTTGVYGYTF.